Listed below are T cell receptor beta chains from one sample, sequenced in a study of cytomegalovirus exposure and HLA in healthy donors. Libraries were prepared by immunoSEQ multiplex PCR; TCRdb keeps only in-frame clonotypes and omits some of them. The table lists 95,000 to 150,000 clones, around 66% of them singletons. Sequencing used PBMCs. All receptors come from a woman aged 40 to 55 in good health and CMV-seropositive. The CDR3 runs from the conserved cysteine through the conserved F or W. D genes are given only for firm matches. Size values are once, few and many counts, or a class for expanded clones, and some rows have none.

J: TRBJ1-6; D: NA; size: few; V: TRBV28; CDR3: CASSTSNSPLHF; DNA: TGTGCCAGCAGTACTTCTAATTCACCCCTCCACTTT
J: TRBJ1-2; D: NA; size: few; V: TRBV30; CDR3: CAWSVRREGVGYTF; DNA: TGTGCCTGGAGTGTAAGGCGTGAGGGGGTTGGCTACACCTTC
J: TRBJ1-3; D: TRBD1; size: NA; V: TRBV27; CDR3: CASSAGQGAYGNTIYF; DNA: TGTGCCAGCAGTGCCGGACAGGGGGCGTATGGAAACACCATATATTTT
J: TRBJ2-1; D: TRBD2; size: NA; V: TRBV11-3; CDR3: CASSSRMSGGLNEQFF; DNA: TGTGCCAGCAGCTCCCGAATGAGCGGGGGCCTCAATGAGCAGTTCTTC
J: TRBJ1-1; D: NA; size: NA; V: TRBV5-1; CDR3: CASSLDGGAPMNTEAFF; DNA: TGCGCCAGCAGCTTGGACGGGGGAGCCCCCATGAACACTGAAGCTTTCTTT
J: TRBJ1-5; D: NA; size: NA; V: TRBV27; CDR3: CASRTGRESNQPQHF; DNA: TGTGCCAGCAGGACCGGGAGGGAGTCCAATCAGCCCCAGCATTTT
J: TRBJ2-3; D: TRBD2; size: NA; V: TRBV9; CDR3: CASSVATTSGRTDTQYF; DNA: TGTGCCAGCAGCGTAGCTACGACTAGCGGCCGCACAGATACGCAGTATTTT
J: TRBJ1-2; D: NA; size: NA; V: TRBV11-2; CDR3: CASSLTGGGYTF; DNA: TGTGCCAGCAGCTTGACTGGCGGAGGCTACACCTTC
J: TRBJ2-7; D: TRBD1; size: NA; V: TRBV15; CDR3: CATQEPGQGYEQYF; DNA: TGTGCCACCCAAGAACCGGGACAGGGCTACGAGCAGTACTTC
J: TRBJ2-5; D: NA; size: NA; V: TRBV28; CDR3: CASSLGGEGWETQYF; DNA: TGTGCCAGCAGTTTGGGGGGAGAGGGTTGGGAGACCCAGTACTTC
J: TRBJ1-4; D: NA; size: NA; V: TRBV28; CDR3: CASRAQGREKLFF; DNA: TGTGCCAGCAGGGCCCAGGGTAGGGAAAAACTGTTTTTT
J: TRBJ1-5; D: NA; size: few; V: TRBV5-8; CDR3: CASSRGLGGDQPQHF; DNA: TGTGCCAGCAGCCGCGGATTGGGGGGGGATCAGCCCCAGCATTTT
J: TRBJ2-2; D: TRBD2; size: NA; V: TRBV6-1; CDR3: CASSALAGVSGELFF; DNA: TGTGCCAGCAGTGCTCTAGCGGGGGTTAGCGGGGAGCTGTTTTTT